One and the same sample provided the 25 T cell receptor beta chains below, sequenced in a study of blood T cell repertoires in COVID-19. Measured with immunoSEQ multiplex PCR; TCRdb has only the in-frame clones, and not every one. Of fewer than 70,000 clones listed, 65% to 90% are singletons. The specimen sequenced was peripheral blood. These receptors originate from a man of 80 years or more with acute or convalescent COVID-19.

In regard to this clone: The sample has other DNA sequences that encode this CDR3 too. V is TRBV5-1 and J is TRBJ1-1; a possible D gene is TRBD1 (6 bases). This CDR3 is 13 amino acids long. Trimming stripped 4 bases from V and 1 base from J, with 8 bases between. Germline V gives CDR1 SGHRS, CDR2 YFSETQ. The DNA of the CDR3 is TGCGCCAGCAGCCAACAGGGGAACACTGAAGCTTTCTTT. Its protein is CASSQQGNTEAFF.

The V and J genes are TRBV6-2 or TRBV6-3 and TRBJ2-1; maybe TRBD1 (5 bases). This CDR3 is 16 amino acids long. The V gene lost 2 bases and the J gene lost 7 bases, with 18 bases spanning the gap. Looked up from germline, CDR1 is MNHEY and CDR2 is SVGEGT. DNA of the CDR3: TGTGCCAGCAGTTACCCTCCAAGACAGAATTTTAATGAGCAGTTCTTC. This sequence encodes CASSYPPRQNFNEQFF.

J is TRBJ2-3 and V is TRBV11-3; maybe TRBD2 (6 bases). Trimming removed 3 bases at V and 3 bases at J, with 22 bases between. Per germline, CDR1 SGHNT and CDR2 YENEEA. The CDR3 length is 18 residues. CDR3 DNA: TGTGCCAGCAGCTTCCCGCGGAGGGGAGAACGATTGACAGATACGCAGTATTTT. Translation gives CASSFPRRGERLTDTQYF.

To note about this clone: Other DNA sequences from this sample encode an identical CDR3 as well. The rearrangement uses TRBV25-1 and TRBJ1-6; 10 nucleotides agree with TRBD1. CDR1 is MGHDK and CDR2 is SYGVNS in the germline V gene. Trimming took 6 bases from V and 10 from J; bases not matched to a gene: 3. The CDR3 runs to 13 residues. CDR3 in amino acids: CASSETGGSPLHF. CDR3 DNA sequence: TGTGCCAGCAGCGAGACAGGGGGCTCACCCCTCCACTTT.

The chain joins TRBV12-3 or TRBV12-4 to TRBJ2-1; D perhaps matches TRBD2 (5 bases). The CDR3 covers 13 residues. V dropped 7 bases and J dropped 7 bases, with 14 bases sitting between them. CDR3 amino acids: CASIGSGVNEQFF. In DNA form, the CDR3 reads TGTGCCAGCATTGGGTCCGGGGTGAATGAGCAGTTCTTC.

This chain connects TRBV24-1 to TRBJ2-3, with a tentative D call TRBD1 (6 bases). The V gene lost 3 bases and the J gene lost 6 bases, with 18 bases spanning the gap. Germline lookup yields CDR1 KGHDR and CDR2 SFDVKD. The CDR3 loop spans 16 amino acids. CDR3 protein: CATSDPGTARGDTQYF. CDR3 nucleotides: TGTGCCACCAGTGATCCCGGTACAGCAAGGGGGGATACGCAGTATTTT.

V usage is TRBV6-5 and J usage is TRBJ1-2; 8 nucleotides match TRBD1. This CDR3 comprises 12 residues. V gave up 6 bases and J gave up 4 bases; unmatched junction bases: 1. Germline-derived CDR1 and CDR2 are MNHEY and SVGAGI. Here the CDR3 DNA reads TGTGCCAGCAGGGGACAGGCCTATGGCTACACCTTC. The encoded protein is CASRGQAYGYTF.

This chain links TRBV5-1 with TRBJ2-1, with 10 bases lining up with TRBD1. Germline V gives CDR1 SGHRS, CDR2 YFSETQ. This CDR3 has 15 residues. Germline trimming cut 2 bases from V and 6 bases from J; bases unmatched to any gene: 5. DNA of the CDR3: TGCGCCAGCAGCTTCCGGGACAGGGGCGGCAATGAGCAGTTCTTC. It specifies CASSFRDRGGNEQFF.

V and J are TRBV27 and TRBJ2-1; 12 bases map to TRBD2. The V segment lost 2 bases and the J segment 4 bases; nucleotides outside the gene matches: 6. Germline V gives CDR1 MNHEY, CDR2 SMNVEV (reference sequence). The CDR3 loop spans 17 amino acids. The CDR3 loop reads CASSLRLAGVQYNEQFF. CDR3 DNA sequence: TGTGCCAGCAGTTTACGACTAGCGGGAGTCCAATACAATGAGCAGTTCTTC.

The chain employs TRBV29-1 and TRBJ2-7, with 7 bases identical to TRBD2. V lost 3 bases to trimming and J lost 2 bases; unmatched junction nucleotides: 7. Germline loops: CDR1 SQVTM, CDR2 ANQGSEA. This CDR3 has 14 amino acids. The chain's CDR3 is CSVEGGTGTYEQYF. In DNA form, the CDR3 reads TGCAGCGTTGAGGGGGGGACGGGAACCTACGAGCAGTACTTC.

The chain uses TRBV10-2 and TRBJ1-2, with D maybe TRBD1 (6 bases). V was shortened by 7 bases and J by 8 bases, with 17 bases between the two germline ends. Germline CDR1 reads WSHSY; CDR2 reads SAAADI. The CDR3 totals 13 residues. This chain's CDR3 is CASNEQGIGGYTF. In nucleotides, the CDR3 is TGCGCCAGCAACGAACAGGGTATCGGCGGCTACACCTTC.

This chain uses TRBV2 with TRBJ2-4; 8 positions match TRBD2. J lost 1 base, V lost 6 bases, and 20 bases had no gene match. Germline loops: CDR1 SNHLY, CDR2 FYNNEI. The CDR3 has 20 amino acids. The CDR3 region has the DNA TGTGCCAGCAGCCCCGGGGGGGGACTAGACGTTGTCGAGGCCAAAAACATTCAGTACTTC. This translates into CASSPGGGLDVVEAKNIQYF. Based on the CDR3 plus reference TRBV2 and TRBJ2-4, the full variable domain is EPEVTQTPSHQVTQMGQEVILRCVPISNHLYFYWYRQILGQKVEFLVSFYNNEISEKSEIFDDQFSVERPDGSNFTLKIRSTKLEDSAMYFCASSPGGGLDVVEAKNIQYFGAGTRLSVL.

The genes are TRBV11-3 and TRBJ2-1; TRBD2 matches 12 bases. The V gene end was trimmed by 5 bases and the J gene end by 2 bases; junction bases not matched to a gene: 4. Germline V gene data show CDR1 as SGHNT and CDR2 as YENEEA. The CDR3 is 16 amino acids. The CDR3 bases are TGTGCCAGCAGCCCCCGGACTAGCGGGGCCTACAATGAGCAGTTCTTC. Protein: CASSPRTSGAYNEQFF.

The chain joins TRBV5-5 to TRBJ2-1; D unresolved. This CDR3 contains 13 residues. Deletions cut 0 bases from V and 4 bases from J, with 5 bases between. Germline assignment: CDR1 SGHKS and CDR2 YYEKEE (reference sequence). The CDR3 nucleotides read TGTGCCAGCAGCTTGGGGCCATACAATGAGCAGTTCTTC. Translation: CASSLGPYNEQFF.

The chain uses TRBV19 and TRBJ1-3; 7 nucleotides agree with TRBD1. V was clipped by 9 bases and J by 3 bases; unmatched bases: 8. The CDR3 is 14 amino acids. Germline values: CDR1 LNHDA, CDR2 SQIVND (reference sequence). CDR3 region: CASHDRAGGNTIYF. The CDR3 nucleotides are TGTGCCAGCCACGACAGGGCTGGTGGAAACACCATATATTTT. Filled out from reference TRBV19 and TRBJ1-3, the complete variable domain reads DGGITQSPKYLFRKEGQNVTLSCEQNLNHDAMYWYRQDPGQGLRLIYYSQIVNDFQKGDIAEGYSVSREKKESFPLTVTSAQKNPTAFYLCASHDRAGGNTIYFGEGSWLTVV.

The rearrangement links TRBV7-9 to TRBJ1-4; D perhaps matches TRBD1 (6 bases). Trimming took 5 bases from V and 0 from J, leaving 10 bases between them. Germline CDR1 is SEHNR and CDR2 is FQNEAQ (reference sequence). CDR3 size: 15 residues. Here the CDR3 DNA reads TGTGCCAGCAGCCGGGGGGCAGCAACTAATGAAAAACTGTTTTTT. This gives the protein CASSRGAATNEKLFF.

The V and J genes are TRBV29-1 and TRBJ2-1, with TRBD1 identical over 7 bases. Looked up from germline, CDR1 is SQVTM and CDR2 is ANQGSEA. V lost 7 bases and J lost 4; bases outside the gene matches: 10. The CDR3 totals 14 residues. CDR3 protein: CSAYRGTKYNEQFF. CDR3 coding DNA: TGCAGCGCTTACAGGGGTACGAAGTACAATGAGCAGTTCTTC.

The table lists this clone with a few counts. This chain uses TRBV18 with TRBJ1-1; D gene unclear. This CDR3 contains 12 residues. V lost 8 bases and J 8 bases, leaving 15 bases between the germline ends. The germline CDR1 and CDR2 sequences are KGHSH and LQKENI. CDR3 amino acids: CASANRGTEAFF. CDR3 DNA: TGTGCCAGCGCAAACCGGGGTACGGAAGCTTTCTTT.

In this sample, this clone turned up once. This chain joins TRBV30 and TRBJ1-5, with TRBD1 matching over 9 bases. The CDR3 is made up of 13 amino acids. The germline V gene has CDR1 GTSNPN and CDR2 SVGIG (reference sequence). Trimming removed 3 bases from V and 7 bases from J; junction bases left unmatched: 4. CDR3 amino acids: CAWRGQGFQPQHF. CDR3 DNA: TGTGCCTGGAGAGGACAGGGGTTCCAGCCCCAGCATTTT. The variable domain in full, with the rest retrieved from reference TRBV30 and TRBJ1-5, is SQTIHQWPATLVQPVGSPLSLECTVEGTSNPNLYWYRQAAGRGLQLLFYSVGIGQISSEVPQNLSASRPQDRQFILSSKKLLLSDSGFYLCAWRGQGFQPQHFGDGTRLSIL.

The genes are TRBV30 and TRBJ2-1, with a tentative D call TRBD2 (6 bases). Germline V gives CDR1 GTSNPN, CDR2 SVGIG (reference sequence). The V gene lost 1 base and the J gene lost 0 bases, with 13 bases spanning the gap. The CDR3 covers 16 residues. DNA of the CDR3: TGTGCCTGGAGTGACCTTAGCGGAAGCTCCTACAATGAGCAGTTCTTC. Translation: CAWSDLSGSSYNEQFF.

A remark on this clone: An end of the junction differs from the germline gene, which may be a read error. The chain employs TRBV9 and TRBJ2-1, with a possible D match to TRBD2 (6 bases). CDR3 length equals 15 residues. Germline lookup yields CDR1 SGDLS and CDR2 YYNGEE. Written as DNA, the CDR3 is TGTGCCAGCAGCGTGCGTGGCGGGGCCTACAATAAGCAGTTCTTC. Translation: CASSVRGGAYNKQFF.

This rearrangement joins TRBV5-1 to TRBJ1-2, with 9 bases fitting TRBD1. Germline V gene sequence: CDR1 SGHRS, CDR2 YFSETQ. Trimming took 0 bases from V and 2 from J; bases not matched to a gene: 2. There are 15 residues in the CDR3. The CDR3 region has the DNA TGCGCCAGCAGCTTGGACAGGGGGCGAAACTATGGCTACACCTTC. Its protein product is CASSLDRGRNYGYTF.

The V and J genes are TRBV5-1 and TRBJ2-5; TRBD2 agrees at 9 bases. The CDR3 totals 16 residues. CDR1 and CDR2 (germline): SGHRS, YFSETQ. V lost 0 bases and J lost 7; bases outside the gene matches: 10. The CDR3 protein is CASSLAGVAGVGTQYF. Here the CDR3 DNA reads TGCGCCAGCAGCTTGGCCGGAGTAGCGGGAGTGGGGACCCAGTACTTC.

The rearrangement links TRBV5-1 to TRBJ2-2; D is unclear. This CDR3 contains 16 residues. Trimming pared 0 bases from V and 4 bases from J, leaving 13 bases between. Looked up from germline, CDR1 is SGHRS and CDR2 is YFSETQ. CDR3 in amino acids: CASSLDTELSTGELFF. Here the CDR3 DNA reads TGCGCCAGCAGCTTGGATACAGAGTTGAGCACCGGGGAGCTGTTTTTT.

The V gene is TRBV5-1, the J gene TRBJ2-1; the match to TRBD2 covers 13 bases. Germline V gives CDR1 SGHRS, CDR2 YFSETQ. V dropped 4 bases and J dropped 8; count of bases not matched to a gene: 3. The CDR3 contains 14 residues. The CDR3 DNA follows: TGCGCCAGCAGCCCTGGACTAGCGGGAGATGAGCAGTTCTTC. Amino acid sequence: CASSPGLAGDEQFF.